The T cell receptor (beta chain) under discussion was sequenced for a study of long-term antiretroviral therapy in people with HIV. immunoSEQ v3.0 was run at survey level. Samples were sequenced targeting roughly 35,000-55,000 T-cell genomes each. Libraries were prepared by immunoSEQ multiplex PCR; TCRdb keeps only in-frame clonotypes and omits some of them. This table has tens of thousands of clones, under 90% appearing once. The CDR3 consists of 16 residues. Losses at the gene ends were 3 bases for V and 3 bases for J; bases not matched to a gene: 11. Germline V CDR1 and CDR2: SGHRS, YFSETQ. Overall study results and limits: ART adherence was not documented, and neither viral resistance nor therapy changes had any data.

As for this clone: Its antigen remains unknown.

V usage is TRBV5-1 and J usage is TRBJ2-7, with 8 bases aligning to TRBD2. The receptor was derived from a woman aged 18-35 years with HIV. Sequenced material: unsorted PBMCs, taken 0.8 years after starting antiretroviral therapy. In nucleotides, the CDR3 is TGCGCCAGCAGCTCGAACGGGGGGGCGGGAGTCTACGAGCAGTACTTC. It translates to CASSSNGGAGVYEQYF.